This T cell receptor beta chain was retrieved from a study of sequential checkpoint blockade in melanoma. In the study overall: Randomization was 1:1 between first-line nivolumab→ipilimumab and ipilimumab→nivolumab. Both treatment sequences were followed by maintenance nivolumab.

The V segment lost 5 bases and the J segment 6 bases; nucleotides outside the gene matches: 13. This CDR3 comprises 16 residues. The germline V gene has CDR1 LNHDA and CDR2 SQIVND (reference sequence). Profiling relied on immunoSEQ multiplex PCR, and the TCRdb table lists in-frame clones only, not all of them. The repertoire holds under 20,000 clones, with roughly 66% as singletons. Indicated treatment: randomized to nivolumab then ipilimumab (arm A) or the reverse (arm B). DNA-damaging chemotherapy had not been given to any patient beforehand. PBMC sorting kept live CD3+CD8+ cells without CD19 or CD56.

The TCR comes from a human donor with melanoma. The specimen was CD8+ T cells sorted from blood (inferred from file names), collected from a patient given nivolumab and ipilimumab in sequence. The rearrangement joins TRBV19 to TRBJ2-1; TRBD2 matches at 7 bases. The CDR3 is CASSFRGRGHLNEQFF. CDR3 sequence (DNA): TGTGCCAGTAGTTTCCGTGGGAGGGGTCACCTCAATGAGCAGTTCTTC.